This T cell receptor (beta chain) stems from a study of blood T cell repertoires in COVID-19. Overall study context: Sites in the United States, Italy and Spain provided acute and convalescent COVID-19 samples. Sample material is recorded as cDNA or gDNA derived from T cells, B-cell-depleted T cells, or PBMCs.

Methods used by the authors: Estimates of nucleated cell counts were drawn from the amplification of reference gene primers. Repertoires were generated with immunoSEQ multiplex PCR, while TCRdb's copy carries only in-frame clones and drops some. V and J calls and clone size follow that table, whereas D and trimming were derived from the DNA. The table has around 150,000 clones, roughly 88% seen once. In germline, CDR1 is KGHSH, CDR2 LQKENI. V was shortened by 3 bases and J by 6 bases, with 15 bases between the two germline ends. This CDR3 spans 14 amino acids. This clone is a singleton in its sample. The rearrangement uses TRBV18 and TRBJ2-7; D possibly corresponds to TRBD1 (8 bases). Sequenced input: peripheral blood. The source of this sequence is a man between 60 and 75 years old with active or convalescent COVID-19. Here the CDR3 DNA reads TGTGCCAGCTCACCCGGACAGGGACTACGCGAGCAGTACTTC. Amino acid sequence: CASSPGQGLREQYF. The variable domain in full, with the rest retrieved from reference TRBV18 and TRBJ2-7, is NAGVMQNPRHLVRRRGQEARLRCSPMKGHSHVYWYRQLPEEGLKFMVYLQKENIIDESGMPKERFSAEFPKEGPSILRIQQVVRGDSAAYFCASSPGQGLREQYFGPGTRLTVT.